The T cell receptor beta chain described here comes from a study of vaccination effects on CD4 cells after COVID-19. Notes on the study in general: Just 1 of 255 vaccine-induced clones in healthy recipients was cross-reactive. Few convalescent patients were studied, and early post-infection samples were lacking.

The CDR3 contains 16 residues. CDR1 is SGHRS, CDR2 YFSETQ, per germline. Trimming cost V 3 bases and J 3 bases; bases outside gene matches: 10. With respect to this clone: Its cognate antigen is unknown. Other DNA sequences in the same sample also yield this CDR3.

Prior to sequencing, the ViraFEST assay stimulated PBMC with viral peptide pools, which expanded the antigen-specific CD4+ T cells. Isolation of CD4+ T cells took place after ten to eleven days of culture. The healthy vaccine recipients, who had no prior SARS-CoV-2 infection, showed negative nucleocapsid antibodies. The culture medium for some 2 million PBMC per well included roughly 10 IU/ml IL-2 and around 9.9 ug/ml peptides. At days 3 and 7, half of the medium was exchanged for IL-2 medium. The repertoire was sequenced with immunoSEQ multiplex PCR; TCRdb's copy has only in-frame clones and lacks some. The sample has some 25,000 clones; under 75% are singletons.

The J gene is TRBJ1-2, the V gene TRBV5-1, with 8 bases that match TRBD1. The TCR was taken from a human donor who received a COVID-19 vaccine. The sequencing here drew on CD4+ T cells from PBMCs cultured with HCoV-OC43 spike peptides, taken before COVID-19 vaccination. Regarding subset: HCoV-OC43 spike overlapping peptide pool stimulation. The CDR3 region has the DNA TGCGCCAGCAGCTCAAGCGCAGGGGGCGTAGACTATGGCTACACCTTC. Its protein is CASSSSAGGVDYGYTF.